Reported below is one TCR beta chain. TCRdb keeps only in-frame clones here, not all; method: immunoSEQ multiplex PCR. The sample shows some 80,000 clones, 60% to 85% of them seen only once. The CDR3 sequence is 16 residues long. The germline gives CDR1 SGHTA, CDR2 FQGNSA. Trimming pared 0 bases from V and 2 bases from J, leaving 13 bases between. The data were taken from a study of blood T cell repertoires in COVID-19. The sample consisted of peripheral blood. V usage is TRBV7-2 and J usage is TRBJ1-1; D uncertain. The sequence came from an elderly woman with active or convalescent COVID-19. The CDR3, as DNA: TGTGCCAGCAGCTTAGCACTAAGCCCTCAAAACACTGAAGCTTTCTTT. The encoded protein is CASSLALSPQNTEAFF.